This T cell receptor (beta chain) was retrieved from a study of technical replicates of blood from a few donors. Only in-frame clones appear in the TCRdb table, and some are missing; sequencing was by immunoSEQ multiplex PCR. The sample lists approximately 68,000 clones, 95% to 97% seen once, with more than 0.25% in the top ten. In germline, CDR1 is SNHLY, CDR2 FYNNEI. CDR3 length: 18 amino acids. The V end was cut by 3 bases, the J end by 2 bases, with 17 bases between. The sequenced material came from T cells isolated from PBMCs. The TCR originated in a human donor in good health. This chain links TRBV2 with TRBJ2-6; a possible D gene is TRBD2 (6 bases). DNA for the CDR3: TGTGCCAGCAGTGATGAATCGGTACTAGCTACTGGGGCCAACGTCCTGACTTTC. Translation: CASSDESVLATGANVLTF.